One T cell receptor beta chain is described in this entry. Germline V lookup: CDR1 SEHNR, CDR2 FQNEAQ (reference sequence). The CDR3 runs to 15 residues. With 1 base removed from V and 6 bases from J, the gap between germline ends came to 10 bases. This specimen comes from a study of CD4 T cells in relation to SARS-CoV-2 and coronaviruses. The overall study: Two subjects were Hispanic; patients were 7 or 8 males and a handful of females.

Uncultured naive and memory CD4+ T cells supplied DNA for deep TCR-beta sequencing. Sequencing was performed with immunoSEQ multiplex PCR; in TCRdb, only in-frame clones are kept and a portion is missing. The sample has around 35,000 clones; approximately 85% are singletons. This receptor was taken from an adult with COVID-19. What was sequenced was memory CD4+ T cells from PBMCs. V gene TRBV7-9 combines with J gene TRBJ1-6, with no clear D. CDR3 bases: TGTGCCAGCAGCTTAGGGGTACGGGCTAATTCACCCCTCCACTTT. Protein product: CASSLGVRANSPLHF.